This T cell receptor (beta chain) was identified in a study of response to subunit inactivated influenza vaccine. Study-level results: Only a handful of new T cells, the authors suggested, are recruited with each seasonal influenza vaccination.

MiXCR, run by TCRdb on the RT-PCR reads, gives a single entry per CDR3 protein. The sample consists of 800,000 or so distinct CDR3 sequences, 21% of them appearing once. This clonotype has a handful of counts. Its matching antigen is unknown. V was trimmed by 5 bases and J by 0 bases, leaving 13 bases between them. This CDR3 has 15 residues. The germline CDR1 and CDR2 sequences are MDHEN and SYDVKM. The TCR comes from a man aged 50-60 years who received an inactivated influenza vaccine. This chain links TRBV28 with TRBJ1-2; D is uncertain. The material was PBMCs from blood, obtained about 5 days after vaccination. The CDR3 spells CASSPNPQTNYGYTF. CDR3 sequence (DNA): TGTGCCAGCAGTCCCAACCCACAGACTAACTATGGCTACACCTTC.